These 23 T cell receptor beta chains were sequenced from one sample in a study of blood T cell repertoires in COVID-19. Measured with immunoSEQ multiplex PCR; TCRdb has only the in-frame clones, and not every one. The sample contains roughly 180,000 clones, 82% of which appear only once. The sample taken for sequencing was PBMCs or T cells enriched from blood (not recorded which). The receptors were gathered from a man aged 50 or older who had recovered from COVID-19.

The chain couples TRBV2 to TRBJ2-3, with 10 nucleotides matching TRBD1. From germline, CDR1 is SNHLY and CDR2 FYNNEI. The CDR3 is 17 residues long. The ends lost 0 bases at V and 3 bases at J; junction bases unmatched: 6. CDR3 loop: CASSEAPDRGTTDTQYF. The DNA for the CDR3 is TGTGCCAGCAGTGAAGCACCGGACAGGGGGACGACAGATACGCAGTATTTT.

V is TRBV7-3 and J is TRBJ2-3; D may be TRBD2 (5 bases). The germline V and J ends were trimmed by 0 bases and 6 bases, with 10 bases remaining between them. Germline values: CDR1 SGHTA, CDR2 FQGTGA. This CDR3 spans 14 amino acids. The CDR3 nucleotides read TGTGCCAGCAGCTTAACTGGGCCTAGCGATACGCAGTATTTT. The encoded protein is CASSLTGPSDTQYF.

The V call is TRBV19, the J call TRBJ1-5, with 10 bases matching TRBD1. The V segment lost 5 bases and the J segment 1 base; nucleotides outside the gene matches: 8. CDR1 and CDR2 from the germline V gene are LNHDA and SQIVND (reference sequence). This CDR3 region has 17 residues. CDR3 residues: CASSPWDRGGSNQPQHF. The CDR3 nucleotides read TGTGCCAGTAGTCCTTGGGACAGGGGAGGAAGCAATCAGCCCCAGCATTTT.

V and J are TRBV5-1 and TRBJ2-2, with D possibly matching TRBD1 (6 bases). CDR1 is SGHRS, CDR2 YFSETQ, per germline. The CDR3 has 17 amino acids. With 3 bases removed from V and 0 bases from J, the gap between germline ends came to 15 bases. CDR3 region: CASSSTDRTANTGELFF. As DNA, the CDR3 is TGCGCCAGCAGCTCGACCGACAGGACGGCGAACACCGGGGAGCTGTTTTTT. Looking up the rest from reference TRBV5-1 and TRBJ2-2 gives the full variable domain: KAGVTQTPRYLIKTRGQQVTLSCSPISGHRSVSWYQQTPGQGLQFLFEYFSETQRNKGNFPGRFSGRQFSNSRSEMNVSTLELGDSALYLCASSSTDRTANTGELFFGEGSRLTVL.

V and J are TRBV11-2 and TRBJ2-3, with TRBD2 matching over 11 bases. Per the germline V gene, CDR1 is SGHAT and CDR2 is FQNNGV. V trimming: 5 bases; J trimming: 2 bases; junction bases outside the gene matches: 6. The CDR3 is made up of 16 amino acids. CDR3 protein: CASSRLAGGNTDTQYF. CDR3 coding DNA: TGTGCCAGCAGCCGCTTAGCGGGAGGGAACACAGATACGCAGTATTTT. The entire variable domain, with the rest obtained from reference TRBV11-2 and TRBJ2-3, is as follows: EAGVAQSPRYKIIEKRQSVAFWCNPISGHATLYWYQQILGQGPKLLIQFQNNGVVDDSQLPKDRFSAERLKGVDSTLKIQPAKLEDSAVYLCASSRLAGGNTDTQYFGPGTRLTVL.

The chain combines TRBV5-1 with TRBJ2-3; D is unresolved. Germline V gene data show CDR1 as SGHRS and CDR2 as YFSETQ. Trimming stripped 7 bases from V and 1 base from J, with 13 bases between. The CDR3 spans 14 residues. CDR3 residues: CASHSRLGTDTQYF. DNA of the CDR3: TGCGCCAGCCACTCCCGGTTGGGCACAGATACGCAGTATTTT.

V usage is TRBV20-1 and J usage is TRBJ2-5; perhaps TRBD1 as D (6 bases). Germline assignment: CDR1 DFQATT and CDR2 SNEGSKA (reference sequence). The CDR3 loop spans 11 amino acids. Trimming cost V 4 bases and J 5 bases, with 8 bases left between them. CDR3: CSATGGETQYF. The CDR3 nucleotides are TGCAGTGCTACTGGGGGCGAGACCCAGTACTTC.

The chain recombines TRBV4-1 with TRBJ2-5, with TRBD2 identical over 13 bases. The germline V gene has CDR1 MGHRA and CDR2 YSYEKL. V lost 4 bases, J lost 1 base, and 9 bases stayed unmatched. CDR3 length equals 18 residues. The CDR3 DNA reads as TGCGCCAGCAGCCCACTAGCGGGGGGGAGGGGCTCCCAAGAGACCCAGTACTTC. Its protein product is CASSPLAGGRGSQETQYF.

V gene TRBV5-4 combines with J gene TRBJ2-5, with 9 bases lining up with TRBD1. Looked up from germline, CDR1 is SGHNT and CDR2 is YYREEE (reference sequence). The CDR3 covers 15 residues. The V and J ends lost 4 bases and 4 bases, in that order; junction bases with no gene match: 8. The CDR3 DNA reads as TGTGCCAGCAGCCCCTCGAGGGGACAGGGAGAGACCCAGTACTTC. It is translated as CASSPSRGQGETQYF. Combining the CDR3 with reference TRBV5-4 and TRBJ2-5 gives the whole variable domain ETGVTQSPTHLIKTRGQQVTLRCSSQSGHNTVSWYQQALGQGPQFIFQYYREEENGRGNFPPRFSGLQFPNYSSELNVNALELDDSALYLCASSPSRGQGETQYFGPGTRLLVL.

Here the CDR3 reads CASSIDLWSGRNEQFF. The CDR3 DNA follows: TGTGCCAGTAGTATAGATCTATGGAGCGGGCGGAATGAGCAGTTCTTC. This sequence joins TRBV19 and TRBJ2-1; possible D gene TRBD2, 6 bases. V lost 0 bases and J lost 7, with 16 bases in between. This CDR3 contains 16 residues. From germline, CDR1 is LNHDA and CDR2 SQIVND (reference sequence).

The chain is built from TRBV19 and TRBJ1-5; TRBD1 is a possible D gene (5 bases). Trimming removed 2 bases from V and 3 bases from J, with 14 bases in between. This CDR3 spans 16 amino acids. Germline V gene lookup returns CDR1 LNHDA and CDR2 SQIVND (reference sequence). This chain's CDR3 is CASSITQGGYNQPQHF. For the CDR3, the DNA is TGTGCCAGTAGTATAACCCAGGGAGGATACAATCAGCCCCAGCATTTT.

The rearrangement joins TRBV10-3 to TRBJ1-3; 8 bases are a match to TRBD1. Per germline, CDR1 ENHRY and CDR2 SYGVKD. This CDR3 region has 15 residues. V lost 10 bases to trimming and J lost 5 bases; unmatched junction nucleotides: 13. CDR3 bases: TGTGCCACGAGACCAACGACAGGGGATAGAAACACCATATATTTT. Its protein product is CATRPTTGDRNTIYF.

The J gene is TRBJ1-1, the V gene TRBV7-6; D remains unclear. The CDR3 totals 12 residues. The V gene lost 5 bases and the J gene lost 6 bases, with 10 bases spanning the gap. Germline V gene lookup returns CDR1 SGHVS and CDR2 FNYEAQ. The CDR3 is CASSPVSSEAFF. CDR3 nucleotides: TGTGCCAGCAGCCCCGTGAGTTCTGAAGCTTTCTTT. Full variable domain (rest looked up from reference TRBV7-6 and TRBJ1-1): GAGVSQSPRYKVTKRGQDVALRCDPISGHVSLYWYRQALGQGPEFLTYFNYEAQQDKSGLPNDRFSAERPEGSISTLTIQRTEQRDSAMYRCASSPVSSEAFFGQGTRLTVV.

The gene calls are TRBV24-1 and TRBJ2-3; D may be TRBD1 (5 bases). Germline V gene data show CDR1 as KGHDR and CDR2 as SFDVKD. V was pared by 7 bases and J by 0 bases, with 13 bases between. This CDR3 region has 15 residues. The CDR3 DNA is TGTGCCACCAGAATGAAGGACACCAGCACAGATACGCAGTATTTT. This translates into CATRMKDTSTDTQYF.

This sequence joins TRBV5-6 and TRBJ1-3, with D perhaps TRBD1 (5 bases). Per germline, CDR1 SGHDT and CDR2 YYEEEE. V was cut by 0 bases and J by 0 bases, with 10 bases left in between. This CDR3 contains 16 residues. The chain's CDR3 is CASSLVGAHSGNTIYF. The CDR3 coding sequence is TGTGCCAGCAGCTTGGTAGGGGCACACTCTGGAAACACCATATATTTT.

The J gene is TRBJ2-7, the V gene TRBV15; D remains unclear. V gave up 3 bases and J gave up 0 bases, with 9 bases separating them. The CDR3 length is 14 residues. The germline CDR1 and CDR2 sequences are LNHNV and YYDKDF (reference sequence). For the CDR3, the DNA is TGTGCCACCAGCAGGGTGGTAGACTCCTACGAGCAGTACTTC. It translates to CATSRVVDSYEQYF. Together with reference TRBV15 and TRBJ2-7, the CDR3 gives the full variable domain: DAMVIQNPRYQVTQFGKPVTLSCSQTLNHNVMYWYQQKSSQAPKLLFHYYDKDFNNEADTPDNFQSRRPNTSFCFLDIRSPGLGDTAMYLCATSRVVDSYEQYFGPGTRLTVT.

CDR3 DNA sequence: TGTGCCACCAGCTGGGCTCGGGGCTCCTACGAGCAGTACTTC. Translation gives CATSWARGSYEQYF. The chain links TRBV15 to TRBJ2-7, with D perhaps TRBD2 (5 bases). Germline V gives CDR1 LNHNV, CDR2 YYDKDF (reference sequence). The CDR3 is made up of 14 amino acids. Trimming took 5 bases from V and 0 from J, leaving 11 bases between them. The complete variable domain, with remaining parts taken from reference TRBV15 and TRBJ2-7, reads DAMVIQNPRYQVTQFGKPVTLSCSQTLNHNVMYWYQQKSSQAPKLLFHYYDKDFNNEADTPDNFQSRRPNTSFCFLDIRSPGLGDTAMYLCATSWARGSYEQYFGPGTRLTVT.

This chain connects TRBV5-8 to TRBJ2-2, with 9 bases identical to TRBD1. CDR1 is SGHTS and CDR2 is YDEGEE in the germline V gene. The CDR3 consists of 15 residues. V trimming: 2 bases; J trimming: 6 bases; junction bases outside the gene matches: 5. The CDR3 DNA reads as TGTGCCAGCAGCTTATTGGGACAGGGACCCGGGGAGCTGTTTTTT. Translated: CASSLLGQGPGELFF.

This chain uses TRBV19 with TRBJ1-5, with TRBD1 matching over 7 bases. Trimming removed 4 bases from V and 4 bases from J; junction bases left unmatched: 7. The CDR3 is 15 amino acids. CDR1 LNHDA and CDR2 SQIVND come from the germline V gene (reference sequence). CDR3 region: CASSTWDRGNQPQHF. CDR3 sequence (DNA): TGTGCCAGTAGTACCTGGGACAGAGGTAATCAGCCCCAGCATTTT.

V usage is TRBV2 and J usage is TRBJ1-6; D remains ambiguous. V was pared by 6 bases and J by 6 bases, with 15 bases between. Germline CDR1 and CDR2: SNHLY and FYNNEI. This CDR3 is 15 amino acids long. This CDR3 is CASRISSGINSPLHF. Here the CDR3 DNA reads TGTGCCAGCAGAATTTCAAGCGGGATTAATTCACCCCTCCACTTT.

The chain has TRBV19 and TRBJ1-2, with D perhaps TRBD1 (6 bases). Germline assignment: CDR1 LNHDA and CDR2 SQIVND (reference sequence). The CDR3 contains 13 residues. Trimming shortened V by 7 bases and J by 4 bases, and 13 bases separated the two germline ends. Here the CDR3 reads CASTPDRFYGYTF. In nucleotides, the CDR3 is TGTGCCAGTACTCCGGACAGATTCTATGGCTACACCTTC.

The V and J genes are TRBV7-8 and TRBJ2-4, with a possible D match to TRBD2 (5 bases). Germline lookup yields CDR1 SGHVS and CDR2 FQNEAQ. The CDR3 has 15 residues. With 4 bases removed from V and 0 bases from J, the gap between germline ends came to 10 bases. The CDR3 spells CASSSGLLAKNIQYF. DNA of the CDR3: TGTGCCAGCAGCTCCGGACTTCTAGCCAAAAACATTCAGTACTTC.

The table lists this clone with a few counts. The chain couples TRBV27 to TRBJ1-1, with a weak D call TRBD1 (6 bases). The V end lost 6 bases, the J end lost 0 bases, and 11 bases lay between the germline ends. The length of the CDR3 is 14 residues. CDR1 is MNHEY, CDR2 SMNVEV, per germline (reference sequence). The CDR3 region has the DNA TGTGCCAGCAGGTCGACAGGCATGAACACTGAAGCTTTCTTT. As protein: CASRSTGMNTEAFF.